This T cell receptor (beta chain) was recovered during a study of blood T cell repertoires in COVID-19. Produced via immunoSEQ multiplex PCR; TCRdb's table is partial and in-frame only. The sample lists 30,000 to 35,000 clones; about 78% were seen once. The junction had 5 bases not matched to a gene; V was cut back by 3 bases and J by 2 bases. Germline V gene sequence: CDR1 MNHEY, CDR2 SVGAGI. The CDR3 is made up of 16 amino acids. The receptor was derived from an older woman with acute or convalescent COVID-19. Input material: peripheral blood. The chain carries TRBV6-5 and TRBJ2-5; 11 nucleotides line up with TRBD2. The DNA for the CDR3 is TGTGCCAGCAGTTATACCGGGACTAGCGGTCAAGAGACCCAGTACTTC. Its protein product is CASSYTGTSGQETQYF.